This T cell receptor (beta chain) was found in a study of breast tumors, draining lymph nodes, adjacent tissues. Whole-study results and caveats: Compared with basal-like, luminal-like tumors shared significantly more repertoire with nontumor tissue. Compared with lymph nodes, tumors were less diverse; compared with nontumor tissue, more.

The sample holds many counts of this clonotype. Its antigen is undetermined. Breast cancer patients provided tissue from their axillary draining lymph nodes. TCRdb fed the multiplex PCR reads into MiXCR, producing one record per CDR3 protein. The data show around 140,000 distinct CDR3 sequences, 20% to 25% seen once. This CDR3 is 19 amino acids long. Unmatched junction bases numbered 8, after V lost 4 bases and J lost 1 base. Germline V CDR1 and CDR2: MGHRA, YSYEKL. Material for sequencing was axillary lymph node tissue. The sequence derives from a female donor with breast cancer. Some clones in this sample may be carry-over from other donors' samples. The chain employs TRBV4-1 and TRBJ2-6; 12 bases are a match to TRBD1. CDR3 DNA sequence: TGCGCCAGCAGCCCATTCCCGGGACAGGGGGCTTCTGGGGCCAACGTCCTGACTTTC. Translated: CASSPFPGQGASGANVLTF.